Listed below are T cell receptor beta chains from one sample, sequenced in a study of OX40 agonist ivuxolimab in advanced cancers. Profiling relied on immunoSEQ multiplex PCR, and the TCRdb table lists in-frame clones only, not all of them. Among around 60,000 clones, around 77% were seen once, and the ten largest hold approximately 6%. The input for sequencing was CD4+ or CD8+ T cells sorted from blood, taken in a trial of the OX40 agonist ivuxolimab. All receptors derive from an adult with an advanced solid tumor such as melanoma, head and neck, liver or kidney cancer. Each CDR3 is given with its conserved first and last residue. The D gene is left open where the match is weak. Rows may omit the clone size; those that give it use once, few, many or a size class.

D: .; size: few; J: TRBJ2-1; length: 18; V: TRBV2; DNA: TGTGCCAGCAGTGATAAGTTCCTGTCCGGGACGGAGAACAATGAGCAGTTCTTC; CDR3: CASSDKFLSGTENNEQFF
D: .; size: .; J: TRBJ1-1; length: 13; V: TRBV5-4; DNA: TGTGCCAGCAGCTTGGCTAGTATAAGTGAAGCTTTCTTT; CDR3: CASSLASISEAFF
D: .; size: .; J: TRBJ1-2; length: 16; V: TRBV14; DNA: TGTGCCAGCAGCCAATCCGCGACTTCAATCGGTTCTGGCTACACCTTC; CDR3: CASSQSATSIGSGYTF
D: .; size: .; J: TRBJ1-3; length: 15; V: TRBV9; DNA: TGTGCCAGCAGCGTAGGCCAGGGGATCGGAAACACCATATATTTT; CDR3: CASSVGQGIGNTIYF
D: TRBD1; size: .; J: TRBJ2-7; length: 16; V: TRBV7-2; DNA: TGTGCCAGCAGCTTAGGTCCAGGGGGCTTCTCCTACGAGCAGTACTTC; CDR3: CASSLGPGGFSYEQYF
D: .; size: few; J: TRBJ2-2; length: 16; V: TRBV7-2; DNA: TGTGCCAGCAGCTTACAACCGGCCAGGAACACCGGGGAGCTGTTTTTT; CDR3: CASSLQPARNTGELFF
D: .; size: .; J: TRBJ1-1; length: 14; V: TRBV5-6; DNA: TGTGCCAGCAGCTGGGGTCAGTTGAACACTGAAGCTTTCTTT; CDR3: CASSWGQLNTEAFF
D: TRBD1; size: .; J: TRBJ1-2; length: 13; V: TRBV29-1; DNA: TGCAGCGTCATGGGACAGCTGAACTATGGCTACACCTTC; CDR3: CSVMGQLNYGYTF
D: .; size: .; J: TRBJ2-3; length: 16; V: TRBV7-6; DNA: TGTGCCAGCAGCTTAGCCACGCGGGGATCCACAGATACGCAGTATTTT; CDR3: CASSLATRGSTDTQYF
D: .; size: once; J: TRBJ2-6; length: 19; V: TRBV7-9; DNA: TGTGCCAGCAGCTTACATCAGGCAGGCTGGGACCCCGGGGCCAACGTCCTGACTTTC; CDR3: CASSLHQAGWDPGANVLTF
D: TRBD1; size: once; J: TRBJ1-2; length: 13; V: TRBV14; DNA: TGTGCCAGCAGCCAGACAGGGTCCTATGGCTACACCTTC; CDR3: CASSQTGSYGYTF
D: .; size: .; J: TRBJ2-7; length: 15; V: TRBV10-3; DNA: TGTGCCATCAGCGAAGGCGGACAGACCGCCTACGAGCAGTACTTC; CDR3: CAISEGGQTAYEQYF
D: .; size: .; J: TRBJ1-2; length: 11; V: TRBV9; DNA: TGTGCCAGCAGTGACAGTTGGAGCTACACCTTC; CDR3: CASSDSWSYTF
D: .; size: .; J: TRBJ1-6; length: 13; V: TRBV19; DNA: TGTGCCAGTAGTATAGGGAGGGATTCACCCCTCCACTTT; CDR3: CASSIGRDSPLHF
D: .; size: .; J: TRBJ1-3; length: 13; V: TRBV6-5; DNA: TGTGCCAGCAGTTACGGGGACACCGGAGGCATATATTTT; CDR3: CASSYGDTGGIYF
D: TRBD1; size: .; J: TRBJ1-1; length: 17; V: TRBV9; DNA: TGTGCCAGCAGCGTAGGGTCAGGGGGCCTCATGAACACTGAAGCTTTCTTT; CDR3: CASSVGSGGLMNTEAFF
D: TRBD2; size: few; J: TRBJ2-3; length: 16; V: TRBV5-4; DNA: TGTGCCAGCAGCCAGGGACTAGCGGGACTCACAGATACGCAGTATTTT; CDR3: CASSQGLAGLTDTQYF
D: .; size: .; J: TRBJ1-1; length: 15; V: TRBV15; DNA: TGTGCCACCAGCAGAGATATCACAGGGCGGAGTGAAGCTTTCTTT; CDR3: CATSRDITGRSEAFF
D: .; size: .; J: TRBJ1-1; length: 13; V: TRBV27; DNA: TGTGCCAGCAGTTTACACAGGAACACTGAAGCTTTCTTT; CDR3: CASSLHRNTEAFF
D: .; size: .; J: TRBJ1-4; length: 14; V: TRBV11-2; DNA: TGTGCCAGCAGCTCAGACAGAAGGAGTGAAAAACTGTTTTTT; CDR3: CASSSDRRSEKLFF
D: .; size: medium-sized; J: TRBJ2-3; length: 13; V: TRBV5-1; DNA: TGCGCCAGCAGCTTGGGGGGAGCCGATACGCAGTATTTT; CDR3: CASSLGGADTQYF
D: .; size: .; J: TRBJ2-3; length: 17; V: TRBV21-1; DNA: TGTGCCAGCAGCGATCAGGTGGGGCAGGATTTCACAGATACGCAGTATTTT; CDR3: CASSDQVGQDFTDTQYF
D: TRBD1; size: once; J: TRBJ2-2; length: 12; V: TRBV29-1; DNA: TGCAGCGTTGGAGGGGGCCCCGGGGAGCTGTTTTTT; CDR3: CSVGGGPGELFF
D: TRBD2; size: .; J: TRBJ2-2; length: 17; V: TRBV7-6; DNA: TGTGCCAGCAGTATCCCCGCCACCGGGGGGGTGTCCGGGGAGCTGTTTTTT; CDR3: CASSIPATGGVSGELFF
D: .; size: .; J: TRBJ1-1; length: 14; V: TRBV7-9; DNA: TGTGCCAGCAGCTTCGAGACATCGAACACTGAAGCTTTCTTT; CDR3: CASSFETSNTEAFF
D: TRBD2; size: .; J: TRBJ2-7; length: 14; V: TRBV29-1; DNA: TGCAGCGTTGAACCTAGCGGGAGCTCCTACGAGCAGTACTTC; CDR3: CSVEPSGSSYEQYF
D: .; size: .; J: TRBJ1-5; length: 15; V: TRBV18; DNA: TGTGCCAGCTCACCACGGGGCGATAGCAATCAGCCCCAGCATTTT; CDR3: CASSPRGDSNQPQHF
D: .; size: .; J: TRBJ2-3; length: 14; V: TRBV4-1; DNA: TGCGCCAGCAGCCAAGGACCCAACACAGATACGCAGTATTTT; CDR3: CASSQGPNTDTQYF